The next 23 T cell receptor beta chains were all read from a single sample in a study of OX40 agonist ivuxolimab in advanced cancers. Assay used: immunoSEQ multiplex PCR; TCRdb lists only in-frame clones, some missing. The top ten hold about 2.5% of the sample, which has around 80,000 clones, about 91% seen once. The sample here was CD4+ or CD8+ T cells sorted from blood, taken in a trial of the OX40 agonist ivuxolimab. The source of these receptors is an adult with an advanced solid tumor such as melanoma, head and neck, liver or kidney cancer.

V is TRBV5-1 and J is TRBJ1-1; no clear D gene. Trimming shortened V by 1 base and J by 0 bases, and 10 bases separated the two germline ends. CDR1 SGHRS and CDR2 YFSETQ come from the germline V gene. The CDR3 has 15 residues. Here the CDR3 reads CASSLYGGVNTEAFF. The CDR3 DNA is TGCGCCAGCAGCTTGTACGGTGGGGTGAACACTGAAGCTTTCTTT.

V usage is TRBV5-4 and J usage is TRBJ1-4; TRBD1 matches 7 bases. Per germline, CDR1 SGHNT and CDR2 YYREEE (reference sequence). The CDR3 covers 17 residues. V lost 3 bases to trimming and J lost 8 bases; unmatched junction nucleotides: 16. This chain's CDR3 is CASSSAGQRGLGEKLFF. As DNA, the CDR3 is TGTGCCAGCAGCTCGGCAGGGCAGAGGGGGCTAGGGGAAAAACTGTTTTTT. Drawing the rest from reference TRBV5-4 and TRBJ1-4, the complete variable domain is ETGVTQSPTHLIKTRGQQVTLRCSSQSGHNTVSWYQQALGQGPQFIFQYYREEENGRGNFPPRFSGLQFPNYSSELNVNALELDDSALYLCASSSAGQRGLGEKLFFGSGTQLSVL.

The chain carries TRBV30 and TRBJ2-7; TRBD2 matches 13 bases. The CDR3 spans 15 residues. The V and J ends lost 2 bases and 4 bases, in that order; junction bases with no gene match: 5. CDR1 GTSNPN and CDR2 SVGIG come from the germline V gene (reference sequence). The CDR3, as DNA: TGTGCCTGGAGTCGGACTAGCGGGAGAACATACGAGCAGTACTTC. Translated: CAWSRTSGRTYEQYF.

The V and J genes are TRBV30 and TRBJ2-7; no clear D gene. The germline gives CDR1 GTSNPN, CDR2 SVGIG (reference sequence). Trimming cost V 2 bases and J 6 bases, with 11 bases left between them. This CDR3 has 12 amino acids. The CDR3 DNA sequence: TGTGCCTGGAGTCGACCTCTTGGCGAGCAGTACTTC. Its protein is CAWSRPLGEQYF.

The chain recombines TRBV6-5 with TRBJ1-1; 8 bases fit TRBD1. Germline CDR1 and CDR2: MNHEY and SVGAGI. Germline trimming cut 2 bases from V and 5 bases from J; bases unmatched to any gene: 4. This CDR3 comprises 14 residues. The CDR3 coding sequence is TGTGCCAGCAGTTACACAGGGGGTTCGACTGAAGCTTTCTTT. Encoded protein: CASSYTGGSTEAFF.

The J gene is TRBJ2-7, the V gene TRBV19; 8 bases agree with TRBD2. The CDR3 is made up of 16 amino acids. V lost 4 bases and J lost 2; bases outside the gene matches: 10. The germline gives CDR1 LNHDA, CDR2 SQIVND (reference sequence). The CDR3 region is CASSTGPPAGAYEQYF. The CDR3 nucleotides read TGTGCCAGTAGTACGGGTCCCCCAGCGGGGGCCTACGAGCAGTACTTC. Full variable domain (outside the CDR3, taken from reference TRBV19 and TRBJ2-7): DGGITQSPKYLFRKEGQNVTLSCEQNLNHDAMYWYRQDPGQGLRLIYYSQIVNDFQKGDIAEGYSVSREKKESFPLTVTSAQKNPTAFYLCASSTGPPAGAYEQYFGPGTRLTVT.

The V gene is TRBV5-6, the J gene TRBJ2-2; D remains ambiguous. V dropped 2 bases and J dropped 6 bases, with 11 bases sitting between them. Germline V gene data show CDR1 as SGHDT and CDR2 as YYEEEE. The CDR3 is 14 residues long. CDR3 region: CASSFGWGPGELFF. DNA of the CDR3: TGTGCCAGCAGCTTCGGGTGGGGTCCCGGGGAGCTGTTTTTT.

The chain couples TRBV18 to TRBJ2-3, with D unresolved. Germline lookup yields CDR1 KGHSH and CDR2 LQKENI. This CDR3 comprises 14 residues. V lost 3 bases and J 5 bases, leaving 12 bases between the germline ends. CDR3: CASSPRTVGDTQYF. In nucleotides, the CDR3 is TGTGCCAGCTCACCGAGAACCGTTGGAGATACGCAGTATTTT.

This clone was seen a single time. The chain couples TRBV4-3 to TRBJ2-7, with D tentatively TRBD2 (5 bases). Trimming removed 4 bases from V and 4 bases from J, with 11 bases in between. The CDR3 is made up of 13 amino acids. Per germline, CDR1 LGHNA and CDR2 YSLEER. CDR3 nucleotide sequence: TGCGCCAGCAGCCCCCGGCCGGGGTACGAGCAGTACTTC. Amino acids: CASSPRPGYEQYF.

This chain joins TRBV7-2 and TRBJ2-1; 13 bases align to TRBD2. V lost 5 bases and J lost 16; bases outside the gene matches: 8. CDR3 length: 13 residues. Germline lookup yields CDR1 SGHTA and CDR2 FQGNSA. CDR3: CASSVGTSGIGFF. As DNA, the CDR3 is TGTGCCAGCAGCGTCGGGACTAGCGGGATAGGATTCTTC.

The CDR3 is CAWSAQGLAGPYSGYEQYF. In DNA form, the CDR3 reads TGTGCCTGGAGTGCCCAAGGACTAGCTGGACCGTACAGTGGGTACGAGCAGTACTTC. The V gene is TRBV30, the J gene TRBJ2-7; TRBD2 aligns across 8 bases. The junction had 21 bases not matched to a gene; V was cut back by 1 base and J by 4 bases. The CDR3 has 19 residues. Germline lookup yields CDR1 GTSNPN and CDR2 SVGIG (reference sequence).

The genes are TRBV28 and TRBJ2-5; TRBD1 aligns across 7 bases. From germline, CDR1 is MDHEN and CDR2 SYDVKM. With V trimmed by 5 bases and J by 4 bases, 7 bases remained unmatched. The CDR3 loop spans 14 amino acids. Written as DNA, the CDR3 is TGTGCCAGCAGTCGAACAGGGGTAAGAGAGACCCAGTACTTC. Translating gives CASSRTGVRETQYF.

V and J are TRBV6-1 and TRBJ2-5, with D unclear. CDR1 and CDR2 from the germline V gene are MNHNS and SASEGT. The CDR3 runs to 12 residues. V shed 6 bases and J shed 4 bases, with 9 bases lying between them. CDR3 in amino acids: CASRLLGETQYF. DNA of the CDR3: TGTGCCAGCAGACTACTGGGAGAGACCCAGTACTTC.

This rearrangement joins TRBV19 to TRBJ2-6, with 15 bases identical to TRBD2. Germline V CDR1 and CDR2: LNHDA, SQIVND (reference sequence). Trimming cost V 9 bases and J 4 bases; bases outside gene matches: 10. The CDR3 length is 18 residues. Here the CDR3 reads CASGLAGGPRGGANVLTF. The CDR3 DNA reads TGTGCCAGCGGACTAGCGGGAGGGCCCAGAGGCGGGGCCAACGTCCTGACTTTC.

The chain uses TRBV5-1 and TRBJ2-3; 9 nucleotides align to TRBD2. The V gene end was trimmed by 0 bases and the J gene end by 1 base; junction bases not matched to a gene: 12. The germline CDR1 and CDR2 sequences are SGHRS and YFSETQ. This CDR3 comprises 19 residues. CDR3 protein: CASSLAVAGGPSGTDTQYF. In DNA, the CDR3 is TGCGCCAGCAGCTTGGCCGTGGCGGGAGGGCCCTCTGGCACAGATACGCAGTATTTT.

This clone was observed a single time. The chain joins TRBV10-2 to TRBJ2-3, with a possible D match to TRBD1 (6 bases). Trimming took off 6 bases at V and 6 bases at J, with 10 bases between the two ends. The CDR3 is made up of 12 amino acids. Germline assignment: CDR1 WSHSY and CDR2 SAAADI. The CDR3 sequence is CASSPTGDTQYF. CDR3 in DNA: TGCGCCAGCAGCCCCACAGGGGATACGCAGTATTTT.

The V call is TRBV5-4, the J call TRBJ1-6; D gene unclear. The CDR3 length is 13 residues. Germline V lookup: CDR1 SGHNT, CDR2 YYREEE (reference sequence). The germline V and J ends were trimmed by 6 bases and 9 bases, with 13 bases remaining between them. For the CDR3, the DNA is TGTGCCAGCACCAGGTACCCGAGTTCACCCCTCCACTTT. Amino acid sequence: CASTRYPSSPLHF. Complete variable domain (other parts from reference TRBV5-4 and TRBJ1-6): ETGVTQSPTHLIKTRGQQVTLRCSSQSGHNTVSWYQQALGQGPQFIFQYYREEENGRGNFPPRFSGLQFPNYSSELNVNALELDDSALYLCASTRYPSSPLHFGNGTRLTVT.

This chain connects TRBV7-2 to TRBJ2-3; 11 positions agree with TRBD2. The CDR3 has 15 amino acids. From germline, CDR1 is SGHTA and CDR2 FQGNSA. V lost 5 bases, J lost 6 bases, and 7 bases stayed unmatched. CDR3 loop: CASSATSGSGDTQYF. For the CDR3, the DNA is TGTGCCAGCAGCGCTACTAGCGGGAGTGGGGATACGCAGTATTTT.

The CDR3 spells CASRTSGTNEQFF. CDR3 nucleotide sequence: TGTGCCAGCCGGACTAGCGGGACCAATGAGCAGTTCTTC. The chain joins TRBV6-1 to TRBJ2-1; the match to TRBD2 covers 12 bases. The germline CDR1 and CDR2 sequences are MNHNS and SASEGT. The junction had 2 bases not matched to a gene; V was cut back by 8 bases and J by 6 bases. The CDR3 covers 13 residues.

DNA of the CDR3: TGTGCCAGCAGCTCTACTCCCCTCTGGGGAGAGACCCAGTACTTC. Translating it yields CASSSTPLWGETQYF. This chain uses TRBV28 with TRBJ2-5; no reliable D call. This CDR3 contains 15 residues. CDR1 and CDR2 from the germline V gene are MDHEN and SYDVKM. The germline V and J ends were trimmed by 6 bases and 4 bases, with 18 bases remaining between them.

The chain employs TRBV18 and TRBJ2-5, with 9 bases identical to TRBD2. In germline, CDR1 is KGHSH, CDR2 LQKENI. This CDR3 region has 15 residues. Trimming cost V 5 bases and J 4 bases; bases outside gene matches: 8. In nucleotides, the CDR3 is TGTGCCAGCTCAACTAGCGGGCCCCCTCGAGAGACCCAGTACTTC. Translating it yields CASSTSGPPRETQYF.

The V call is TRBV2, the J call TRBJ2-1, with TRBD2 matching 11 bases. The length of the CDR3 is 13 residues. Germline CDR1 reads SNHLY; CDR2 reads FYNNEI. Trimming took 6 bases from V and 7 from J; bases not matched to a gene: 2. DNA for the CDR3: TGTGCCAGCAGACTAGCGGGAGATAATGAGCAGTTCTTC. Protein: CASRLAGDNEQFF.

This clone has a single count. This sequence joins TRBV6-5 and TRBJ2-7; 9 bases are a match to TRBD1. Trimming at V came to 6 bases and at J to 2 bases, leaving 8 bases not matched to a gene. This CDR3 has 15 amino acids. Looked up from germline, CDR1 is MNHEY and CDR2 is SVGAGI. CDR3 sequence reads: CASSRTGDPTYEQYF. The CDR3 region has the DNA TGTGCCAGCAGCCGGACAGGGGACCCAACCTACGAGCAGTACTTC.